The 25 T cell receptor beta chains below all came from one sample that was sequenced in a study of CD8 T cells in ankylosing spondylitis. General study findings and limits: Eight or nine highly homologous variants made up a TCR beta motif that seemed to typify ankylosing spondylitis blood.

For these TCRs, the target antigens are not known. A single record per CDR3 protein comes from TCRdb applying MiXCR to the 5' RACE reads. The sample records about 390,000 distinct CDR3 sequences, about a fifth being singletons. Sequencing used blood, either unsorted or a sorted T cell fraction (not recorded which). The receptors were sampled from a male donor with ankylosing spondylitis.

The J gene is TRBJ2-3, the V gene TRBV7-2; a possible D gene is TRBD2 (6 bases). This CDR3 has 15 residues. V lost 5 bases and J lost 4, with 16 bases in between. Germline V gene lookup returns CDR1 SGHTA and CDR2 FQGNSA. CDR3 coding DNA: TGTGCCAGCAGCCCTCTAGCGTCGGAAGCAGATACGCAGTATTTT. Translated, it gives CASSPLASEADTQYF.

This clonotype turned up a few times. The chain recombines TRBV20-1 with TRBJ1-3; a weak D match, TRBD1 (5 bases). Trimming shortened V by 5 bases and J by 2 bases, and 10 bases separated the two germline ends. From germline, CDR1 is DFQATT and CDR2 SNEGSKA (reference sequence). CDR3 length: 13 amino acids. The chain's CDR3 is CSAEGAAGNTIYF. For the CDR3, the DNA is TGCAGTGCTGAAGGGGCTGCTGGAAACACCATATATTTT.

This clonotype occurred a few times. The chain has TRBV4-3 and TRBJ2-2; D uncertain. Deletions cut 0 bases from V and 0 bases from J, with 11 bases between. Germline values: CDR1 LGHNA, CDR2 YSLEER. The CDR3 has 17 amino acids. Here the CDR3 DNA reads TGCGCCAGCAGCCAAGATGAGATGTTCGCGAACACCGGGGAGCTGTTTTTT. Encoded protein: CASSQDEMFANTGELFF.

This clonotype was picked up many times. The chain is built from TRBV7-2 and TRBJ2-3; D is undetermined. From germline, CDR1 is SGHTA and CDR2 FQGNSA. Trimming shortened V by 2 bases and J by 1 base, and 4 bases separated the two germline ends. The CDR3 has 13 amino acids. The CDR3 is CASSLIGTDTQYF. In DNA form, the CDR3 reads TGTGCCAGCAGCTTAATTGGCACAGATACGCAGTATTTT.

This clonotype came up a few times. V gene TRBV20-1 combines with J gene TRBJ2-1, with 11 bases lining up with TRBD2. This CDR3 is built from 14 residues. Trimming took 5 bases from V and 8 from J; bases not matched to a gene: 8. The V gene's germline CDR1 is DFQATT and CDR2 SNEGSKA (reference sequence). In DNA form, the CDR3 reads TGCAGTGCTTTAGCGGGAGGGCGTTTCGATGAGCAGTTCTTC. It codes for CSALAGGRFDEQFF.

This clonotype appeared a few times. The chain links TRBV19 to TRBJ2-2; TRBD2 aligns across 9 bases. Germline V gives CDR1 LNHDA, CDR2 SQIVND (reference sequence). The CDR3 consists of 17 residues. The junction had 9 bases not matched to a gene; V was cut back by 5 bases and J by 2 bases. The CDR3 nucleotides read TGTGCCAGTAGTCTAAGTCCTAGCGGGACTAACACCGGGGAGCTGTTTTTT. Translated: CASSLSPSGTNTGELFF. The full variable domain, its missing parts supplied by reference TRBV19 and TRBJ2-2, is DGGITQSPKYLFRKEGQNVTLSCEQNLNHDAMYWYRQDPGQGLRLIYYSQIVNDFQKGDIAEGYSVSREKKESFPLTVTSAQKNPTAFYLCASSLSPSGTNTGELFFGEGSRLTVL.

This clonotype showed up just a few times. The J gene is TRBJ2-1, the V gene TRBV6-6; 8 bases match TRBD2. The CDR3 spans 13 residues. Trimming at V came to 7 bases and at J to 10 bases, leaving 9 bases not matched to a gene. Germline-derived CDR1 and CDR2 are MNHNY and SVGAGI (reference sequence). In DNA, the CDR3 is TGTGCCAGCACCCTACCGGAGCGGGAGGAGCAGTTCTTC. This codes for CASTLPEREEQFF.

This clonotype was seen more than once but under ten times. The V call is TRBV25-1, the J call TRBJ2-1, with D perhaps TRBD2 (6 bases). This CDR3 is 15 amino acids long. Germline lookup yields CDR1 MGHDK and CDR2 SYGVNS. V shed 3 bases and J shed 4 bases, with 13 bases lying between them. The CDR3 DNA sequence: TGTGCCAGCAGTGAGAGTAGCGGAAGATACAATGAGCAGTTCTTC. Amino acids: CASSESSGRYNEQFF.

V gene TRBV11-2 combines with J gene TRBJ2-2, with 7 bases that match TRBD2. This CDR3 is built from 16 residues. Trimming cost V 1 base and J 3 bases; bases outside gene matches: 5. Germline V gene lookup returns CDR1 SGHAT and CDR2 FQNNGV. The CDR3 coding sequence is TGTGCCAGCAGCTTAGGGGCTAGCGGATACACCGGGGAGCTGTTTTTT. Protein: CASSLGASGYTGELFF.

About this clonotype: No DNA is shown, since the ends of the CDR3 on it are uncertain; the CDR3 is the one TCRdb lists. This chain connects TRBV29-1 to TRBJ2-2; the D call TRBD2 from the table was never checked on the DNA. Germline assignment: CDR1 SQVTM and CDR2 ANQGSEA. The CDR3 numbers 15 amino acids, ends counted. The chain's CDR3 is CSIPGGGGVGELFFF.

This clonotype was found a few times. The rearrangement links TRBV7-9 to TRBJ2-5; D unclear. CDR1 SEHNR and CDR2 FQNEAQ come from the germline V gene (reference sequence). V lost 2 bases and J 4 bases, leaving 5 bases between the germline ends. The CDR3 spans 12 residues. The CDR3 DNA reads as TGTGCCAGCAGCTTAAGTCTAGAGACCCAGTACTTC. Translated: CASSLSLETQYF.

The rearrangement joins TRBV6-2 or TRBV6-3 to TRBJ2-3, with D possibly matching TRBD2 (5 bases). The ends were cut back, 0 bases at V and 8 bases at J, with 12 bases in the middle. CDR3 length: 14 residues. Germline lookup yields CDR1 MNHEY and CDR2 SVGEGT. The CDR3 DNA reads TGTGCCAGCAGTTACTCGGGTCGGGGTGGTACGCAGTATTTT. Its translation: CASSYSGRGGTQYF.

Only a few counts were recorded for this clonotype. This chain uses TRBV7-2 with TRBJ2-7, with D tentatively TRBD2 (5 bases). Trimming left V 5 bases short and J 5 bases short, with 16 bases between. Germline V CDR1 and CDR2: SGHTA, FQGNSA. The CDR3 contains 14 residues. The chain's CDR3 is CASSPQRTLDEQYF. As DNA, the CDR3 is TGTGCCAGCAGCCCACAGCGGACTCTTGACGAGCAGTACTTC. Based on the CDR3 plus reference TRBV7-2 and TRBJ2-7, the full variable domain is GAGVSQSPSNKVTEKGKDVELRCDPISGHTALYWYRQSLGQGLEFLIYFQGNSAPDKSGLPSDRFSAERTGGSVSTLTIQRTQQEDSAVYLCASSPQRTLDEQYFGPGTRLTVT.

CDR3 amino acids: CASSSTKDSSYEQYF. The CDR3 coding sequence is TGTGCCAGCAGCTCCACGAAGGACAGTTCCTACGAGCAGTACTTC. The chain uses TRBV6-1 and TRBJ2-7, with D possibly matching TRBD1 (6 bases). The CDR3 loop spans 15 amino acids. In germline, CDR1 is MNHNS, CDR2 SASEGT. V dropped 6 bases and J dropped 1 base, with 16 bases sitting between them.

The rearrangement uses TRBV19 and TRBJ1-6, with no clear D. The V and J ends lost 3 bases and 7 bases respectively, with 13 bases between them. CDR1 is LNHDA and CDR2 is SQIVND in the germline V gene (reference sequence). This CDR3 is built from 15 residues. This CDR3 reads CASSIRPGPNSPLHF. The CDR3 DNA reads as TGTGCCAGTAGTATTAGACCAGGACCCAATTCACCCCTCCACTTT.

This clonotype was counted a few times. CDR3 DNA: TGCAGTGCTAGAACTATTAAGCGGGAGGCACCAATCGGTGAGCAGTTCTTC. Amino acids: CSARTIKREAPIGEQFF. The chain is built from TRBV20-1 and TRBJ2-1; TRBD2 aligns across 9 bases. Germline loops: CDR1 DFQATT, CDR2 SNEGSKA (reference sequence). Trimming removed 2 bases from V and 9 bases from J; junction bases left unmatched: 17. This CDR3 has 17 amino acids.

This clonotype came up once. The chain has TRBV25-1 and TRBJ2-7, with 10 positions matching TRBD1. The CDR3 has 15 residues. V was clipped by 1 base and J by 4 bases; unmatched bases: 4. Looked up from germline, CDR1 is MGHDK and CDR2 is SYGVNS. CDR3 amino acids: CASSEFSGQGYEQYF. CDR3 in DNA: TGTGCCAGCAGTGAATTCTCGGGACAGGGGTACGAGCAGTACTTC.

This clonotype has only a few counts. This chain connects TRBV5-1 to TRBJ2-1; a weak D match, TRBD1 (6 bases). Trimming took off 4 bases at V and 5 bases at J, with 13 bases between the two ends. Per germline, CDR1 SGHRS and CDR2 YFSETQ. This CDR3 spans 14 amino acids. CDR3 bases: TGCGCCAGCAGCCCCCTGGGGACAAACAATGAGCAGTTCTTC. This encodes CASSPLGTNNEQFF.

This clonotype was seen more than once but under ten times. Here the CDR3 reads CASNVAGGYNEQFF. The CDR3 nucleotides read TGCGCCAGCAATGTCGCGGGAGGCTACAATGAGCAGTTCTTC. This chain connects TRBV5-1 to TRBJ2-1; 8 nucleotides match TRBD2. V lost 6 bases and J lost 3; bases outside the gene matches: 5. The CDR3 runs 14 residues. Germline assignment: CDR1 SGHRS and CDR2 YFSETQ. The full variable domain, completed using reference TRBV5-1 and TRBJ2-1, is KAGVTQTPRYLIKTRGQQVTLSCSPISGHRSVSWYQQTPGQGLQFLFEYFSETQRNKGNFPGRFSGRQFSNSRSEMNVSTLELGDSALYLCASNVAGGYNEQFFGPGTRLTVL.

This clonotype showed up just once. V usage is TRBV23-1 and J usage is TRBJ2-1; D may match TRBD1 or TRBD2 (5 bases each). TRBV23-1 is annotated as an ORF whose role is uncertain. This CDR3 contains 14 residues. With 8 bases removed from V and 1 base from J, the gap between germline ends came to 12 bases. CDR3 nucleotides: TGCGCCAGCCGGAGAGGGGTATCCTACAATGAGCAGTTCTTC. Its protein is CASRRGVSYNEQFF.

The V and J genes are TRBV6-1 and TRBJ1-1; D might be TRBD1 (6 bases). This CDR3 region has 14 residues. V lost 5 bases to trimming and J lost 4 bases, with 14 bases between them. The germline V gene encodes CDR1 MNHNS and CDR2 SASEGT. CDR3: CASSPHRDPTEAFF. CDR3 in DNA: TGTGCCAGCAGTCCCCACAGGGATCCCACTGAAGCTTTCTTT.

The chain couples TRBV12-3 or TRBV12-4 to TRBJ1-2; TRBD1 matches 8 bases. The CDR3 contains 14 residues. The junction had 8 bases not matched to a gene; V was cut back by 7 bases and J by 4 bases. The CDR3 here is CASTPTGAGYGYTF. CDR3 DNA: TGTGCCAGCACCCCGACAGGGGCCGGCTATGGCTACACCTTC.

This clonotype was seen a handful of times. The chain employs TRBV28 and TRBJ1-1; perhaps TRBD1 as D (5 bases). V shed 5 bases and J shed 2 bases, with 15 bases lying between them. CDR3 length: 15 residues. Germline V gives CDR1 MDHEN, CDR2 SYDVKM. CDR3 region: CASSTPTEVNTEAFF. The CDR3 DNA reads as TGTGCCAGCAGTACCCCGACAGAAGTAAACACTGAAGCTTTCTTT.

This clonotype has more than one count but fewer than ten. This chain uses TRBV5-1 with TRBJ1-1; 11 nucleotides agree with TRBD1. CDR1 is SGHRS, CDR2 YFSETQ, per germline. This CDR3 spans 16 amino acids. V shed 0 bases, J shed 2 bases, and the junction held 3 bases outside the gene matches. DNA for the CDR3: TGCGCCAGCAGCTTGGTGGGACAGGGGGGAAACACTGAAGCTTTCTTT. Amino acids: CASSLVGQGGNTEAFF.

This clonotype was observed at least ten times. V gene TRBV2 combines with J gene TRBJ1-5; perhaps TRBD1 as D (6 bases). Germline CDR1 SNHLY, CDR2 FYNNEI. Trimming stripped 5 bases from V and 7 bases from J, with 12 bases between. The CDR3 covers 13 residues. The CDR3 loop is CASSQQGRQPQHF. In DNA form, the CDR3 reads TGTGCCAGCAGTCAACAGGGTCGACAGCCCCAGCATTTT.